These T cell receptor beta chains were read from a single sample in a study of blood T cells in healthy people across ages. In TCRdb, the 5' RACE reads were re-called with MiXCR into one record per CDR3 protein. This repertoire shows about 650,000 distinct CDR3 sequences, under 65% found once; its top ten account for approximately 12%. What was sequenced was blood. The receptor set was obtained from an elderly woman in good health. Each CDR3 is given with its conserved first and last residue. The D gene is left open where the match is weak. Clone size is given for some rows only: seen once, a few or many times, or a class if the clone is expanded.

cdr3_length: 14
v_call: TRBV29-1
clone_size: many
d_call: .
j_call: TRBJ2-3
cdr3_aa: CGGRGITSTDTQYF
cdr3_nt: TGCGGAGGAAGGGGGATCACTAGCACAGATACGCAGTATTTT

cdr3_length: 15
v_call: TRBV7-2
clone_size: .
d_call: .
j_call: TRBJ2-7
cdr3_aa: CASSWRRDIPYEQYF
cdr3_nt: TGTGCCAGCAGCTGGCGCCGGGACATCCCCTACGAGCAGTACTTC

cdr3_length: 15
v_call: TRBV12-3/TRBV12-4
clone_size: many
d_call: .
j_call: TRBJ1-4
cdr3_aa: CASSHTGTGGEKLFF
cdr3_nt: TGTGCCAGCAGTCACACAGGGACTGGGGGGGAAAAACTGTTTTTT

cdr3_length: 11
v_call: TRBV20-1
clone_size: .
d_call: TRBD1
j_call: TRBJ2-7
cdr3_aa: CSAGQIYEQYF
cdr3_nt: TGCAGTGCGGGACAGATTTACGAGCAGTACTTC

cdr3_length: 12
v_call: TRBV9
clone_size: .
d_call: .
j_call: TRBJ2-7
cdr3_aa: CASSAIRGEQYF
cdr3_nt: TGTGCCAGCAGCGCTATAAGGGGTGAGCAGTACTTC

cdr3_length: 16
v_call: TRBV7-8
clone_size: .
d_call: TRBD1
j_call: TRBJ2-5
cdr3_aa: CANSPMGQGAQETQYF
cdr3_nt: TGTGCCAACAGCCCGATGGGACAGGGGGCCCAAGAGACCCAGTACTTC

cdr3_length: 13
v_call: TRBV28
clone_size: few
d_call: .
j_call: TRBJ1-2
cdr3_aa: CASSTGTNYGYTF
cdr3_nt: TGTGCCAGCAGCACCGGGACTAACTATGGCTACACCTTC

cdr3_length: 14
v_call: TRBV6-5
clone_size: .
d_call: .
j_call: TRBJ2-1
cdr3_aa: CTSSYSIERNGQFF
cdr3_nt: TGTACCAGCAGTTACTCGATCGAGCGGAATGGGCAGTTCTTC

cdr3_length: 13
v_call: TRBV5-1
clone_size: many
d_call: .
j_call: TRBJ2-6
cdr3_aa: CASSRTDLNVLTF
cdr3_nt: TGCGCCAGCAGCCGGACAGACCTCAACGTCCTGACTTTC

cdr3_length: 14
v_call: TRBV6-2/TRBV6-3
clone_size: many
d_call: .
j_call: TRBJ2-7
cdr3_aa: CASSYSLQGPEQYF
cdr3_nt: TGTGCCAGCAGTTACTCGCTGCAGGGCCCCGAGCAGTACTTC

cdr3_length: 12
v_call: TRBV2
clone_size: .
d_call: .
j_call: TRBJ2-5
cdr3_aa: CASSTGLETQYF
cdr3_nt: TGTGCCAGCAGTACAGGGTTGGAGACCCAGTACTTC

cdr3_length: 15
v_call: TRBV24-1
clone_size: .
d_call: .
j_call: TRBJ1-6
cdr3_aa: CATSDSKIGGSPLHF
cdr3_nt: TGTGCCACCAGTGATTCGAAGATCGGGGGTTCACCCCTCCACTTT

cdr3_length: 13
v_call: TRBV29-1
clone_size: .
d_call: TRBD1
j_call: TRBJ2-5
cdr3_aa: CSYNRGTPETQYF
cdr3_nt: TGCAGCTACAACAGGGGGACCCCGGAGACCCAGTACTTC

cdr3_length: 14
v_call: TRBV7-3
clone_size: .
d_call: .
j_call: TRBJ1-2
cdr3_aa: CASSLGGDVGGYTF
cdr3_nt: TGTGCCAGCAGCCTTGGAGGGGACGTAGGGGGCTACACCTTC

cdr3_length: 15
v_call: TRBV11-3
clone_size: .
d_call: .
j_call: TRBJ2-3
cdr3_aa: CASSPDAQAGDTQYF
cdr3_nt: TGTGCCAGCAGCCCAGACGCCCAGGCGGGAGATACGCAGTATTTT

cdr3_length: 16
v_call: TRBV7-3
clone_size: few
d_call: TRBD2
j_call: TRBJ2-1
cdr3_aa: CASSPLAGHTYNEQFF
cdr3_nt: TGTGCCAGCAGCCCTCTAGCGGGGCATACCTACAATGAGCAGTTCTTC

cdr3_length: 15
v_call: TRBV18
clone_size: few
d_call: .
j_call: TRBJ2-1
cdr3_aa: CASSPTPGGVNEQFF
cdr3_nt: TGTGCCAGCTCCCCCACCCCCGGAGGGGTCAATGAGCAGTTCTTC

cdr3_length: 15
v_call: TRBV10-3
clone_size: many
d_call: TRBD2
j_call: TRBJ2-1
cdr3_aa: CAINSGALLGNEQFF
cdr3_nt: TGTGCCATCAATAGCGGGGCCCTACTTGGGAATGAGCAGTTCTTC

cdr3_length: 12
v_call: TRBV20-1
clone_size: once
d_call: TRBD2
j_call: TRBJ2-5
cdr3_aa: CSARLAPQTQYF
cdr3_nt: TGCAGTGCTCGACTAGCCCCTCAGACCCAGTACTTC

cdr3_length: 15
v_call: TRBV7-3
clone_size: .
d_call: .
j_call: TRBJ2-5
cdr3_aa: CASSLGQGPRETQYF
cdr3_nt: TGTGCCAGCAGCTTAGGGCAGGGGCCTCGAGAGACCCAGTACTTC

cdr3_length: 17
v_call: TRBV11-2
clone_size: few
d_call: TRBD2
j_call: TRBJ2-1
cdr3_aa: CAGSAGGVTSGRNEQFF
cdr3_nt: TGTGCCGGCAGCGCGGGGGGGGTGACTAGCGGGAGAAATGAGCAGTTCTTC

cdr3_length: 14
v_call: TRBV20-1
clone_size: .
d_call: .
j_call: TRBJ1-2
cdr3_aa: CSARTDGSNYGYTF
cdr3_nt: TGCAGTGCTAGAACGGACGGGAGTAACTATGGCTACACCTTC

cdr3_length: 14
v_call: TRBV9
clone_size: .
d_call: .
j_call: TRBJ2-5
cdr3_aa: CASSVTAGYNEQYF
cdr3_nt: TGTGCCAGCAGCGTTACAGCGGGCTACAATGAGCAGTACTTC

cdr3_length: 16
v_call: TRBV29-1
clone_size: many
d_call: .
j_call: TRBJ2-2
cdr3_aa: CSVRVLTGANTGELFF
cdr3_nt: TGCAGCGTGAGGGTTTTGACGGGGGCGAACACCGGGGAGCTGTTTTTT

cdr3_length: 16
v_call: TRBV20-1
clone_size: .
d_call: TRBD1
j_call: TRBJ1-6
cdr3_aa: CSASRTGASYNSPLHF
cdr3_nt: TGCAGTGCTAGCAGGACAGGTGCCTCCTATAATTCACCCCTCCACTTT

cdr3_length: 16
v_call: TRBV5-1
clone_size: many
d_call: TRBD1
j_call: TRBJ2-1
cdr3_aa: CASSYGQGFSYNEQFF
cdr3_nt: TGCGCCAGCAGCTACGGACAGGGATTCTCCTACAATGAGCAGTTCTTC

cdr3_length: 12
v_call: TRBV10-3
clone_size: .
d_call: .
j_call: TRBJ2-7
cdr3_aa: CAISEGGNEQYF
cdr3_nt: TGTGCCATCAGTGAAGGCGGGAACGAGCAGTACTTC

cdr3_length: 15
v_call: TRBV6-2/TRBV6-3
clone_size: .
d_call: TRBD2
j_call: TRBJ2-5
cdr3_aa: CASSLTSGGFETQYF
cdr3_nt: TGTGCCAGCAGTTTGACTAGCGGGGGGTTCGAGACCCAGTACTTC

cdr3_length: 15
v_call: TRBV5-1
clone_size: .
d_call: .
j_call: TRBJ2-2
cdr3_aa: CASSLVQANTGELFF
cdr3_nt: TGCGCCAGCAGCTTGGTACAGGCGAACACCGGGGAGCTGTTTTTT

cdr3_length: 15
v_call: TRBV5-1
clone_size: many
d_call: .
j_call: TRBJ2-5
cdr3_aa: CASSVYRGLQETQYF
cdr3_nt: TGCGCCAGCAGCGTCTACCGGGGTTTGCAAGAGACCCAGTACTTC

cdr3_length: 17
v_call: TRBV5-1
clone_size: .
d_call: TRBD1
j_call: TRBJ2-1
cdr3_aa: CASMVPAETGAYNEQFF
cdr3_nt: TGCGCCAGCATGGTGCCGGCGGAGACAGGGGCCTACAATGAGCAGTTCTTC

cdr3_length: 12
v_call: TRBV2
clone_size: .
d_call: .
j_call: TRBJ2-3
cdr3_aa: CASRPREDTQYF
cdr3_nt: TGTGCCAGCAGGCCCCGGGAGGATACGCAGTATTTT

cdr3_length: 15
v_call: TRBV4-1
clone_size: .
d_call: TRBD1
j_call: TRBJ2-7
cdr3_aa: CASSQEPSTGDEQYF
cdr3_nt: TGCGCCAGCAGCCAAGAACCCTCGACAGGGGACGAGCAGTACTTC

cdr3_length: 17
v_call: TRBV11-2
clone_size: few
d_call: TRBD2
j_call: TRBJ2-1
cdr3_aa: CASRPTGLAGKHNEQFF
cdr3_nt: TGTGCCAGCAGACCGACTGGACTAGCGGGGAAACACAATGAGCAGTTCTTC

cdr3_length: 16
v_call: TRBV15
clone_size: .
d_call: .
j_call: TRBJ2-1
cdr3_aa: CATSRDRGKLAYEQFF
cdr3_nt: TGTGCCACCAGCAGAGACAGGGGTAAGCTGGCCTACGAGCAGTTCTTC

cdr3_length: 12
v_call: TRBV5-1
clone_size: once
d_call: TRBD2
j_call: TRBJ2-1
cdr3_aa: CASSLTSDEQFF
cdr3_nt: TGCGCCAGCAGCCTGACTAGCGATGAGCAGTTCTTC

cdr3_length: 13
v_call: TRBV20-1
clone_size: .
d_call: .
j_call: TRBJ1-6
cdr3_aa: CSARREGESPLHF
cdr3_nt: TGCAGTGCTAGAAGAGAGGGAGAATCACCCCTCCACTTT

cdr3_length: 15
v_call: TRBV12-5
clone_size: .
d_call: .
j_call: TRBJ2-1
cdr3_aa: CASGPGRSSYNEQFF
cdr3_nt: TGTGCTAGTGGCCCCGGACGGAGCTCCTACAATGAGCAGTTCTTC

cdr3_length: 15
v_call: TRBV3-1
clone_size: .
d_call: .
j_call: TRBJ2-1
cdr3_aa: CACSQEGSLYNEQFF
cdr3_nt: TGTGCCTGCAGCCAAGAGGGGTCCTTATACAATGAGCAGTTCTTC